This T cell receptor beta chain derives from a study of CD4+ T cells in melanoma. The V end was cut by 3 bases, the J end by 4 bases, with 9 bases between. Germline CDR1 LNHDA, CDR2 SQIVND (reference sequence). The CDR3 has 14 residues. The data were produced by immunoSEQ multiplex PCR, yet TCRdb's version contains in-frame clones alone and is incomplete. The repertoire has approximately 14,000 clones, approximately 63% of them found once; the top ten carry around 16%. The sample consisted of cells from a culture (not recorded whether cultured in vitro). The chain combines TRBV19 with TRBJ2-2; D is unclear. This receptor was obtained from a human donor with melanoma. DNA of the CDR3: TGTGCCAGTAGTATTTGGGGTGTCACCGGGGAGCTGTTTTTT. Protein sequence: CASSIWGVTGELFF. Using reference TRBV19 and TRBJ2-2 for the parts outside the CDR3, the full variable domain is DGGITQSPKYLFRKEGQNVTLSCEQNLNHDAMYWYRQDPGQGLRLIYYSQIVNDFQKGDIAEGYSVSREKKESFPLTVTSAQKNPTAFYLCASSIWGVTGELFFGEGSRLTVL.